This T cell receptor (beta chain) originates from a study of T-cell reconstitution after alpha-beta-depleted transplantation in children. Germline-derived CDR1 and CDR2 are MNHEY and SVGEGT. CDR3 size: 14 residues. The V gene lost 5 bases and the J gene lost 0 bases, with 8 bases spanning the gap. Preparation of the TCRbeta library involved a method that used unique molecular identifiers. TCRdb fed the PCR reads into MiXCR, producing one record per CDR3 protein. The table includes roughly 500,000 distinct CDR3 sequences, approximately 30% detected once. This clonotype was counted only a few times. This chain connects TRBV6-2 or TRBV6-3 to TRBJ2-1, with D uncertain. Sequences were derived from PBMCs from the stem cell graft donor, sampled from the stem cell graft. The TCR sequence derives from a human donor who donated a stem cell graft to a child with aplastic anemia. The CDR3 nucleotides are TGTGCCAGCAGTCTCCCGCGCTCCTACAATGAGCAGTTCTTC. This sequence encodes CASSLPRSYNEQFF.